Presented here are 10 T cell receptor beta chains from one specimen sequenced in a study of blood T cell repertoires in COVID-19. The data were produced by immunoSEQ multiplex PCR, yet TCRdb's version contains in-frame clones alone and is incomplete. The sample includes about 180,000 clones, roughly 75% of them seen just once. The sequencing sample was made of peripheral blood. These TCRs come from a man aged 70-80 years with active or convalescent COVID-19.

DNA of the CDR3: TGTGCCACCAGCAGAGCCGCGGGAGGATCGTACGAGCAGTACTTC. The encoded protein is CATSRAAGGSYEQYF. The chain carries TRBV15 and TRBJ2-7, with 8 positions matching TRBD2. CDR3 length: 15 residues. Germline assignment: CDR1 LNHNV and CDR2 YYDKDF (reference sequence). J gave up 4 bases and V 1 base, and 6 bases lay outside the gene matches.

This rearrangement joins TRBV7-6 to TRBJ1-1; weak D call: TRBD1 (5 bases). Germline CDR1 SGHVS, CDR2 FNYEAQ. CDR3 length: 15 residues. V was shortened by 1 base and J by 0 bases, with 9 bases between the two germline ends. Here the CDR3 reads CASSLVGGLNTEAFF. Written as DNA, the CDR3 is TGTGCCAGCAGCTTAGTGGGGGGATTGAACACTGAAGCTTTCTTT.

J is TRBJ1-3 and V is TRBV10-3; TRBD1 matches at 10 bases. The trim removed 11 bases at V and 0 bases at J, leaving 7 bases unmatched. The germline CDR1 and CDR2 sequences are ENHRY and SYGVKD. This CDR3 is 15 amino acids long. The CDR3 is CAGGDRGLSGNTIYF. The CDR3 nucleotides read TGTGCCGGGGGGGACAGGGGACTCTCTGGAAACACCATATATTTT.

CDR3 DNA: TGTGCCAGCAGTTTCCCCCGCGGCGGAAACTACGAGCAGTACTTC. This encodes CASSFPRGGNYEQYF. The chain links TRBV28 to TRBJ2-7; D not certain. Trimming stripped 3 bases from V and 3 bases from J, with 15 bases between. The CDR3 spans 15 residues. Germline V CDR1 and CDR2: MDHEN, SYDVKM.

Note on this clone: Different DNA sequences within this sample yield the same CDR3. This chain connects TRBV4-3 to TRBJ1-6; 9 nucleotides align to TRBD1. CDR1 is LGHNA and CDR2 is YSLEER in the germline V gene. The CDR3 runs to 14 residues. V shed 3 bases, J shed 7 bases, and the junction held 1 base outside the gene matches. The CDR3 loop reads CASSQGTGNSPLHF. The CDR3 DNA reads TGCGCCAGCAGCCAGGGGACAGGGAATTCACCCCTCCACTTT.

This chain connects TRBV18 to TRBJ1-4, with 10 bases aligning to TRBD1. Germline loops: CDR1 KGHSH, CDR2 LQKENI. The CDR3 is 14 residues long. The junction had 4 bases not matched to a gene; V was cut back by 6 bases and J by 6 bases. DNA of the CDR3: TGTGCCAGCTCGTCCGGGACAGGGGATGAAAAACTGTTTTTT. This sequence encodes CASSSGTGDEKLFF. The full variable domain, in which reference TRBV18 and TRBJ1-4 provide the parts outside the CDR3, is NAGVMQNPRHLVRRRGQEARLRCSPMKGHSHVYWYRQLPEEGLKFMVYLQKENIIDESGMPKERFSAEFPKEGPSILRIQQVVRGDSAAYFCASSSGTGDEKLFFGSGTQLSVL.

The rearrangement joins TRBV5-1 to TRBJ2-3; 7 positions agree with TRBD2. CDR1 SGHRS and CDR2 YFSETQ come from the germline V gene. With 1 base clipped from V and 2 bases from J, the junction kept 10 bases outside the gene matches. This CDR3 is built from 17 residues. The CDR3 here is CASSLLRPGRDTDTQYF. The CDR3 DNA reads TGCGCCAGCAGCTTGCTCCGGCCAGGGAGGGACACAGATACGCAGTATTTT.

This clone has only one observation. The gene calls are TRBV5-1 and TRBJ2-6; tentatively, D is TRBD2 (5 bases). CDR1 and CDR2 (germline): SGHRS, YFSETQ. V was trimmed by 5 bases and J by 4 bases, leaving 7 bases between them. This CDR3 is built from 13 residues. CDR3 in amino acids: CASRREGANVLTF. The CDR3, as DNA: TGCGCCAGCAGGAGGGAAGGGGCCAACGTCCTGACTTTC.

The V and J genes are TRBV10-3 and TRBJ2-3; D might be TRBD2 (5 bases). Per the germline V gene, CDR1 is ENHRY and CDR2 is SYGVKD. This CDR3 is 15 amino acids long. V shed 7 bases and J shed 2 bases, with 16 bases lying between them. CDR3 DNA sequence: TGTGCCATCACTCCGGGATCGGGTATCACAGATACGCAGTATTTT. This sequence encodes CAITPGSGITDTQYF.

Remarks on this clone: The sample has other DNA sequences that encode this CDR3 too. The chain employs TRBV19 and TRBJ1-5; the D is unclear. The CDR3 covers 13 residues. Germline CDR1 and CDR2: LNHDA and SQIVND (reference sequence). Trimming took 3 bases from V and 2 from J, leaving 5 bases between them. CDR3 nucleotides: TGTGCCAGTAGTATTGAGGGCAATCAGCCCCAGCATTTT. Amino acids: CASSIEGNQPQHF.